The 21 T cell receptor beta chains below come from one sample, sequenced in a study of lymphopenia after photon versus proton radiotherapy. Measured with immunoSEQ multiplex PCR; TCRdb has only the in-frame clones, and not every one. This sample has around 31,000 clones, with about 88% found just once. The sample was peripheral blood, taken from a patient treated with proton-based radiotherapy. The origin of the receptors is a woman aged 70-85 years with pancreatic cancer. Some clones in this sample may be carry-over from other donors' samples.

The V and J genes are TRBV5-8 and TRBJ1-1; D is possibly TRBD1 (6 bases). V lost 4 bases and J lost 0, with 13 bases in between. CDR1 and CDR2 (germline): SGHTS, YDEGEE. The CDR3 consists of 15 residues. The CDR3 DNA is TGTGCCAGCAGCCCGGGACATTCCTTGAACACTGAAGCTTTCTTT. Protein sequence: CASSPGHSLNTEAFF.

This chain connects TRBV30 to TRBJ1-2; 9 nucleotides match TRBD1. The V and J ends lost 5 bases and 4 bases, in that order; junction bases with no gene match: 8. The CDR3 has 14 amino acids. The germline gives CDR1 GTSNPN, CDR2 SVGIG (reference sequence). For the CDR3, the DNA is TGTGCCTGGGAGGGACAGGGTGACGCCTATGGCTACACCTTC. Its translation: CAWEGQGDAYGYTF.

CDR3 nucleotide sequence: TGTGCCAGCATGTACACGGGTGGTGACACTGAAGCTTTCTTT. The encoded protein is CASMYTGGDTEAFF. This chain links TRBV28 with TRBJ1-1; D not resolved. V lost 7 bases, J lost 3 bases, and 15 bases lay in between. Germline lookup yields CDR1 MDHEN and CDR2 SYDVKM. CDR3 length: 14 amino acids.

This clone was detected once. The chain links TRBV30 to TRBJ2-5; D is unresolved. Deletions cut 0 bases from V and 3 bases from J, with 8 bases between. Germline lookup yields CDR1 GTSNPN and CDR2 SVGIG (reference sequence). The CDR3 is made up of 13 amino acids. CDR3 protein: CAWSVWSEETQYF. DNA for the CDR3: TGTGCCTGGAGTGTGTGGTCGGAAGAGACCCAGTACTTC.

This chain connects TRBV11-2 to TRBJ2-3, with 14 bases that match TRBD2. V gave up 5 bases and J gave up 1 base; unmatched junction bases: 2. This CDR3 has 16 residues. Germline V gene data show CDR1 as SGHAT and CDR2 as FQNNGV. CDR3 sequence reads: CASSPGLAGGTDTQYF. CDR3 coding DNA: TGTGCCAGCAGCCCGGGACTAGCGGGAGGCACAGATACGCAGTATTTT.

The chain employs TRBV7-9 and TRBJ2-7; 7 nucleotides align to TRBD1. Per germline, CDR1 SEHNR and CDR2 FQNEAQ (reference sequence). The CDR3 is 14 residues long. The J segment lost 7 bases and the V segment lost 4 bases, leaving 10 bases of the junction unmatched. The CDR3, as DNA: TGTGCCAGCAGCTCCCGACAGGGACGGGAAGAGCAGTACTTC. As protein: CASSSRQGREEQYF.

The chain couples TRBV2 to TRBJ2-1; no definite D call. The CDR3 is 15 residues long. Germline values: CDR1 SNHLY, CDR2 FYNNEI. Trimming stripped 3 bases from V and 0 bases from J, with 9 bases between. The CDR3 DNA follows: TGTGCCAGCAGTGAGGGCTGGAGCTCCTACAATGAGCAGTTCTTC. Its protein product is CASSEGWSSYNEQFF.

The V gene is TRBV5-1, the J gene TRBJ2-7; 7 bases are shared with TRBD2. This CDR3 is 16 amino acids long. Germline V gives CDR1 SGHRS, CDR2 YFSETQ. The ends lost 4 bases at V and 0 bases at J; junction bases unmatched: 10. The CDR3 sequence is CASSQRGGLFSYEQYF. CDR3 nucleotide sequence: TGCGCCAGCAGCCAGCGGGGAGGACTTTTCTCCTACGAGCAGTACTTC.

The chain carries TRBV5-1 and TRBJ2-4, with a possible D match to TRBD2 (5 bases). CDR1 and CDR2 (germline): SGHRS, YFSETQ. Trimming pared 0 bases from V and 0 bases from J, leaving 10 bases between. This CDR3 has 16 amino acids. CDR3 coding DNA: TGCGCCAGCAGCTTGGAAGGAGGAGGAGCCAAAAACATTCAGTACTTC. This translates into CASSLEGGGAKNIQYF.

This clone has just one count. CDR3 sequence (DNA): TGTGCCAGCAGCCCCGGGACAGGGGCAAACTATGGCTACACCTTC. This translates into CASSPGTGANYGYTF. This sequence joins TRBV5-6 and TRBJ1-2; 10 nucleotides align to TRBD1. With 4 bases clipped from V and 2 bases from J, the junction kept 5 bases outside the gene matches. The CDR3 has 15 residues. Germline V gives CDR1 SGHDT, CDR2 YYEEEE.

This sequence joins TRBV30 and TRBJ2-7; possible D gene TRBD2, 6 bases. The CDR3 totals 15 residues. V lost 3 bases and J 2 bases, leaving 17 bases between the germline ends. Looked up from germline, CDR1 is GTSNPN and CDR2 is SVGIG (reference sequence). The CDR3 loop reads CAWSGERRGTYEQYF. CDR3 DNA sequence: TGTGCCTGGAGCGGGGAACGGAGGGGAACCTACGAGCAGTACTTC.

V is TRBV7-6 and J is TRBJ1-1; 9 nucleotides match TRBD1. Trimming removed 5 bases from V and 6 bases from J; junction bases left unmatched: 7. The CDR3 runs to 14 residues. In germline, CDR1 is SGHVS, CDR2 FNYEAQ. This chain's CDR3 is CASSAGQGRPEAFF. CDR3 in DNA: TGTGCCAGCAGCGCTGGACAGGGGAGACCTGAAGCTTTCTTT. The variable domain in full, with the rest retrieved from reference TRBV7-6 and TRBJ1-1, is GAGVSQSPRYKVTKRGQDVALRCDPISGHVSLYWYRQALGQGPEFLTYFNYEAQQDKSGLPNDRFSAERPEGSISTLTIQRTEQRDSAMYRCASSAGQGRPEAFFGQGTRLTVV.

This chain uses TRBV5-1 with TRBJ1-2; 7 bases agree with TRBD1. This CDR3 region has 16 residues. With V trimmed by 4 bases and J by 6 bases, 15 bases remained unmatched. Per the germline V gene, CDR1 is SGHRS and CDR2 is YFSETQ. The CDR3 coding sequence is TGCGCCAGCAGCGGAGCCGGGACAGACGCCGGGGATGGCTACACCTTC. As protein: CASSGAGTDAGDGYTF.

This chain uses TRBV18 with TRBJ2-5; possible D gene TRBD1, 5 bases. Germline V lookup: CDR1 KGHSH, CDR2 LQKENI. This CDR3 spans 14 amino acids. V was shortened by 4 bases and J by 1 base, with 10 bases between the two germline ends. The CDR3 DNA reads TGTGCCAGCTCACAGCAGGGAACCCAAGAGACCCAGTACTTC. It yields the protein CASSQQGTQETQYF.

This sequence joins TRBV7-8 and TRBJ1-4; 9 bases map to TRBD1. The CDR3 covers 18 residues. V shed 5 bases and J 4 bases; nucleotides not matched to a gene: 14. Per germline, CDR1 SGHVS and CDR2 FQNEAQ. The CDR3 loop is CASSPGPGGQGFNEKLFF. CDR3 in DNA: TGTGCCAGCAGCCCAGGCCCAGGGGGACAGGGATTTAATGAAAAACTGTTTTTT.

V usage is TRBV7-8 and J usage is TRBJ1-3; no clear D gene. The CDR3 has 15 residues. The V and J ends lost 2 bases and 1 base respectively, with 9 bases between them. Germline assignment: CDR1 SGHVS and CDR2 FQNEAQ. The CDR3 spells CASSLTGESGNTIYF. For the CDR3, the DNA is TGTGCCAGCAGCTTAACCGGGGAATCTGGAAACACCATATATTTT.

This chain joins TRBV6-6 and TRBJ1-4; 9 nucleotides agree with TRBD1. This CDR3 region has 14 residues. V lost 6 bases, J lost 8 bases, and 7 bases stayed unmatched. Germline loops: CDR1 MNHNY, CDR2 SVGAGI (reference sequence). DNA for the CDR3: TGTGCCAGCAGAGTACAGGGGGCCCAGGAAAAACTGTTTTTT. As protein: CASRVQGAQEKLFF.

This clone was found a few times. J is TRBJ1-1 and V is TRBV20-1, with D hard to call. The ends were cut back, 6 bases at V and 0 bases at J, with 5 bases in the middle. Germline CDR1 DFQATT, CDR2 SNEGSKA (reference sequence). The CDR3 spans 11 residues. The CDR3 DNA reads TGCAGTGCGGACCTGAACACTGAAGCTTTCTTT. Its protein product is CSADLNTEAFF.

The chain is built from TRBV6-1 and TRBJ1-1, with D unclear. CDR3 length: 14 amino acids. Between the trimmed V and J ends, which lost 5 bases and 1 base, there was a span of 11 bases. Germline V gives CDR1 MNHNS, CDR2 SASEGT. The chain's CDR3 is CASSQWGTNTEAFF. CDR3 DNA sequence: TGTGCCAGCAGTCAATGGGGAACGAACACTGAAGCTTTCTTT.

The V and J genes are TRBV5-4 and TRBJ2-5; D is tentatively TRBD1 or TRBD2 (5 bases each). CDR3 length: 14 residues. Germline values: CDR1 SGHNT, CDR2 YYREEE (reference sequence). Between the trimmed V and J ends, which lost 4 bases and 5 bases, there was a span of 15 bases. CDR3 coding DNA: TGTGCCAGCAGCCGGGGCAGGCCGTTCGAGACCCAGTACTTC. It yields the protein CASSRGRPFETQYF.

This sequence joins TRBV5-1 and TRBJ2-7; D gene ambiguous. Germline V gene lookup returns CDR1 SGHRS and CDR2 YFSETQ. V gave up 0 bases and J gave up 1 base, with 8 bases separating them. This CDR3 is built from 14 residues. CDR3 sequence: CASSLEEASYEQYF. The CDR3 DNA reads TGCGCCAGCAGCTTGGAGGAAGCGTCCTACGAGCAGTACTTC.